A single T cell receptor (beta chain) is shown here with its context. This sample was included in a study of blood T cell repertoires in COVID-19. At the level of the study: The cDNA or gDNA used as material had been derived from T cells, B-cell-depleted T cells, or PBMCs.

Only in-frame clones appear in the TCRdb table, and some are missing; sequencing was by immunoSEQ multiplex PCR. The repertoire includes approximately 170,000 clones, roughly 90% of them detected once, and roughly 9.8% sits in the top ten. CDR3 length: 15 amino acids. Trimming removed 1 base at V and 0 bases at J, with 7 bases between. Germline CDR1 reads LGHNA; CDR2 reads YNFKEQ. This chain connects TRBV4-2 to TRBJ2-1; no definite D call. The receptor was isolated from a woman aged 55-75 years with COVID-19, enrolled during active disease. Sequencing was performed on peripheral blood. The CDR3 coding sequence is TGTGCCAGCAGCCAAGTCGGTAGCTCCTACAATGAGCAGTTCTTC. This translates into CASSQVGSSYNEQFF.